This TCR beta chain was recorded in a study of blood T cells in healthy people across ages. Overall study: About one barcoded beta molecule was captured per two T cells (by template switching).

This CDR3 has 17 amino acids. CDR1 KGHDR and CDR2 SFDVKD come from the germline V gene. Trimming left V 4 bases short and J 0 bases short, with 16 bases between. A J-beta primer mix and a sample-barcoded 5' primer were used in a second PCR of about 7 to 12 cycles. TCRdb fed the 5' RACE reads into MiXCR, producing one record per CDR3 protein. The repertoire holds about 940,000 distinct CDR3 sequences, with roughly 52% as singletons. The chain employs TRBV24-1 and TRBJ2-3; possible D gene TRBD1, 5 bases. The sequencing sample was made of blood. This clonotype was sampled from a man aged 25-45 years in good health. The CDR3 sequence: CATSDPTVTTSTDTQYF. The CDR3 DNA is TGTGCCACCAGTGACCCGACAGTAACCACTAGCACAGATACGCAGTATTTT.